A single sample gave rise to the 20 T cell receptor beta chains below, sequenced in a study of T cell repertoires in cytomegalovirus infection. No antigen is known for these receptors. Via MiXCR, TCRdb re-called the reads, giving one row per CDR3 protein. This sample has about a million distinct CDR3 sequences; under 40% occur once, and the top ten carry over 10%. The sequencing used cultured CD8+ T cells from PBMCs, collected from culture after CMV antigen stimulation. Receptor source: a human donor in good health (CMV status not recorded). Some clones in this sample may be carry-over from other donors' samples.

This chain connects TRBV7-2 to TRBJ1-2, with TRBD1 as a possible D gene (5 bases). Trimming shortened V by 5 bases and J by 10 bases, and 23 bases separated the two germline ends. The V gene's germline CDR1 is SGHTA and CDR2 FQGNSA. The CDR3 consists of 15 residues. The CDR3 DNA sequence: TGTGCCAGCAGCGAGGTACTCCGGGACGGATCTGACTACACCTTC. Its translation is CASSEVLRDGSDYTF.

This clonotype was seen a handful of times. The CDR3 nucleotides read TGTGCTAGTGGTTTGGTCTACTACGAGCAGTACTTC. It yields the protein CASGLVYYEQYF. The chain couples TRBV12-5 to TRBJ2-7; unclear D gene. The CDR3 covers 12 residues. With 0 bases removed from V and 3 bases from J, the gap between germline ends came to 3 bases. In germline, CDR1 is LGHNT, CDR2 FRNRAP.

Points on this clonotype: Germline is not matched at one junction end, which may reflect a read error. The CDR3 region is CVSSLPMTTTDTQYF. For the CDR3, the DNA is TGTGTCAGCAGCTTACCTATGACTACCACAGATACGCAGTATTTT. The V and J genes are TRBV7-8 and TRBJ2-3, with D perhaps TRBD2 (5 bases). This CDR3 comprises 15 residues. Germline V gene lookup returns CDR1 SGHVS and CDR2 FQNEAQ.

V usage is TRBV6-5 and J usage is TRBJ1-2; no clear D gene. Germline CDR1 is MNHEY and CDR2 is SVGAGI. The CDR3 extends over 13 amino acids. The germline V and J ends were trimmed by 7 bases and 1 base, with 10 bases remaining between them. The CDR3 DNA follows: TGTGCCAGCACTTTGTCTGGTAACTATGGCTACACCTTC. This encodes CASTLSGNYGYTF.

This clonotype was seen many times. V gene TRBV4-3 combines with J gene TRBJ1-4; TRBD1 is a possible D gene (6 bases). There are 15 residues in the CDR3. Germline CDR1 reads LGHNA; CDR2 reads YSLEER. V lost 3 bases and J 5 bases, leaving 13 bases between the germline ends. The CDR3 DNA reads TGCGCCAGCAGCCAGAGAGACAGGTCAAATGAAAAACTGTTTTTT. Its protein is CASSQRDRSNEKLFF.

This clonotype has ten or more counts. The junction and the germline gene differ at one end; a read error may be behind it. This sequence joins TRBV7-8 and TRBJ2-5; tentatively, D is TRBD1 (5 bases). CDR1 is SGHVS, CDR2 FQNEAQ, per germline. The CDR3 contains 12 residues. In DNA form, the CDR3 reads TGTGCCAGCAGCTTAGTGGGGCCACCTCGCCACTTC. Protein product: CASSLVGPPRHF.

This clonotype was counted a few times. J is TRBJ2-2 and V is TRBV6-2 or TRBV6-3; TRBD2 might be the D (5 bases). This CDR3 has 12 amino acids. Germline CDR1 reads MNHEY; CDR2 reads SVGEGT. Trimming shortened V by 11 bases and J by 4 bases, and 11 bases separated the two germline ends. The CDR3 region is CASHAGTGELFF. Here the CDR3 DNA reads TGTGCCTCCCACGCGGGCACCGGGGAGCTGTTTTTT.

In the case of this clonotype: The junction departs from the called germline gene at one end, perhaps through a read error. The rearrangement links TRBV2 to TRBJ2-5; D gene uncertain. CDR1 is SNHLY, CDR2 FYNNEI, per germline. There are 14 residues in the CDR3. CDR3 amino acids: CASSDLTFGEIQYF. The CDR3 DNA reads TGTGCCAGCAGTGATTTAACGTTCGGAGAGATCCAGTACTTC.

Only a few counts were recorded for this clonotype. The rearrangement uses TRBV7-9 and TRBJ2-5; 7 bases map to TRBD1. The CDR3 totals 15 residues. Germline lookup yields CDR1 SEHNR and CDR2 FQNEAQ (reference sequence). V gave up 1 base and J gave up 0 bases; unmatched junction bases: 2. The CDR3 sequence is CASSLDRGDQETQYF. CDR3 DNA: TGTGCCAGCAGCTTAGACAGGGGCGACCAAGAGACCCAGTACTTC.

This clonotype turned up a few times. This chain uses TRBV19 with TRBJ1-1, with 9 bases fitting TRBD1. Per the germline V gene, CDR1 is LNHDA and CDR2 is SQIVND (reference sequence). Unmatched junction bases numbered 18, after V lost 7 bases and J lost 0 bases. There are 19 residues in the CDR3. The CDR3 nucleotides are TGTGCCAGTATGTGGGACAGGGAAAAGGAGGCCACTTTGAACACTGAAGCTTTCTTT. Protein product: CASMWDREKEATLNTEAFF.

A note on this clonotype: One end of the junction varies from germline; a read error may be responsible. J is TRBJ2-6 and V is TRBV7-4; a possible D gene is TRBD1 (6 bases). In germline, CDR1 is SGHVT, CDR2 SQSDAQ. This CDR3 is 17 amino acids long. CDR3: CASNLAPDSSGANVLTF. The CDR3 nucleotides are TGTGCCAGCAACTTAGCGCCGGACAGCTCTGGGGCCAACGTCCTGACTTTC.

The V call is TRBV6-1, the J call TRBJ2-6, with D hard to call. Trimming cost V 1 base and J 0 bases, with 10 bases left between them. CDR3 length: 17 amino acids. Germline assignment: CDR1 MNHNS and CDR2 SASEGT. Written as DNA, the CDR3 is TGTGCCAGCAGTGAAGGGGTCCGCGACTCTGGGGCCAACGTCCTGACTTTC. It specifies CASSEGVRDSGANVLTF.

V and J are TRBV20-1 and TRBJ1-4; tentatively, D is TRBD1 (5 bases). The CDR3 extends over 15 amino acids. V shed 2 bases and J shed 8 bases, with 18 bases lying between them. Germline assignment: CDR1 DFQATT and CDR2 SNEGSKA (reference sequence). CDR3 protein: CSARTRGPTEEKLFF. DNA of the CDR3: TGCAGTGCTAGAACGAGGGGACCCACGGAAGAAAAACTGTTTTTT.

This clonotype was detected only a few times. The gene calls are TRBV14 and TRBJ1-4, with D tentatively TRBD1 (5 bases). Germline CDR1 and CDR2: SGHDN and FVKESK. This CDR3 contains 15 residues. The ends were cut back, 2 bases at V and 10 bases at J, with 17 bases in the middle. The DNA of the CDR3 is TGTGCCAGCAGCCAACTCTCGGGGGTGGAGGGAAAACTGTTTTTT. The encoded protein is CASSQLSGVEGKLFF. Complete variable domain (other parts from reference TRBV14 and TRBJ1-4): EAGVTQFPSHSVIEKGQTVTLRCDPISGHDNLYWYRRVMGKEIKFLLHFVKESKQDESGMPNNRFLAERTGGTYSTLKVQPAELEDSGVYFCASSQLSGVEGKLFFGSGTQLSVL.

This sequence joins TRBV7-9 and TRBJ1-5, with D possibly matching TRBD1 (5 bases). The CDR3 extends over 12 amino acids. Trimming left V 7 bases short and J 16 bases short, with 20 bases between. Germline CDR1 and CDR2: SEHNR and FQNEAQ (reference sequence). DNA for the CDR3: TGTGCCAGCACCAACAGGCAGGGTTGGTTACATTTT. Protein product: CASTNRQGWLHF. Full variable domain (rest looked up from reference TRBV7-9 and TRBJ1-5): DTGVSQNPRHKITKRGQNVTFRCDPISEHNRLYWYRQTLGQGPEFLTYFQNEAQLEKSRLLSDRFSAERPKGSFSTLEIQRTEQGDSAMYLCASTNRQGWLHFGDGTRLSIL.

Details on this clonotype: At one of its ends the junction is not consistent with the germline gene, which may arise from a read error. The chain joins TRBV4-1 to TRBJ2-2; D call uncertain. This CDR3 is built from 14 residues. Looked up from germline, CDR1 is MGHRA and CDR2 is YSYEKL. The CDR3 protein is CASSQGPEDGELFF. The CDR3 DNA sequence: TGTGCCAGCAGCCAAGGTCCCGAGGACGGGGAGCTGTTTTTT.

This clonotype occurred a few times. The V call is TRBV7-2, the J call TRBJ1-1; 7 bases align to TRBD1. Germline assignment: CDR1 SGHTA and CDR2 FQGNSA. The CDR3 has 17 amino acids. Trimming at V came to 3 bases and at J to 2 bases, leaving 12 bases not matched to a gene. The CDR3 spells CASSFDPRGSGNTEAFF. The CDR3 region has the DNA TGTGCCAGCAGCTTTGACCCCAGGGGGTCGGGTAACACTGAAGCTTTCTTT.

The chain is built from TRBV15 and TRBJ1-4; no clear D. Germline loops: CDR1 LNHNV, CDR2 YYDKDF (reference sequence). This CDR3 has 15 amino acids. V was shortened by 5 bases and J by 0 bases, with 10 bases between the two germline ends. CDR3 in amino acids: CATSGNRATNEKLFF. In nucleotides, the CDR3 is TGTGCCACCAGCGGAAACAGAGCAACTAATGAAAAACTGTTTTTT.

Concerning this clonotype: A read error may be the cause here, since a much bigger clone is one base away. The gene calls are TRBV7-6 and TRBJ1-5, with 7 bases matching TRBD1. Germline V gives CDR1 SGHVS, CDR2 FNYEAQ. The CDR3 is made up of 14 amino acids. The CDR3 coding sequence is TGTGCCAACAGCGCCAACAGGGGCCGTCAGCCCCAGCATTTT. It translates to CANSANRGRQPQHF.

The chain uses TRBV12-5 and TRBJ1-2, with 7 positions matching TRBD1. The CDR3 length is 18 residues. Losses at the gene ends were 3 bases for V and 4 bases for J; bases not matched to a gene: 17. CDR1 is LGHNT, CDR2 FRNRAP, per germline. CDR3 amino acids: CASGFETGPTASRYGYTF. CDR3 DNA: TGTGCTAGTGGTTTCGAGACAGGGCCAACGGCGTCCCGCTATGGCTACACCTTC.